This T cell receptor (beta chain) comes out of a study of blood T cell repertoires in COVID-19. Turning to the study itself: Acute and convalescent COVID-19 samples came from the United States, Italy and Spain. Sample material is recorded as cDNA or gDNA derived from T cells, B-cell-depleted T cells, or PBMCs.

Seattle patients were enrolled while actively infected and followed longitudinally. Original handling: By means of reference gene primer amplification, nucleated cell counts were estimated. Some clones are missing from TCRdb's copy, which holds only in-frame ones; the method was immunoSEQ multiplex PCR. Clonal size and the V and J genes are those of that table, whereas D and trimming came from the DNA. The sample carries hundreds of thousands of clones, 85% to 90% recorded once. The CDR3 totals 16 residues. The V end was cut by 0 bases, the J end by 0 bases, with 9 bases between. Germline CDR1 is GTSNPN and CDR2 is SVGIG (reference sequence).

The origin of this receptor is a man between 18 and 29 years old with COVID-19, enrolled during active disease. The V call is TRBV30, the J call TRBJ1-6; D perhaps matches TRBD1 (6 bases). Sample: peripheral blood. CDR3 sequence: CAWSVQGGSYNSPLHF. The DNA for the CDR3 is TGTGCCTGGAGTGTACAGGGTGGCTCCTATAATTCACCCCTCCACTTT.